A selection of T cell receptor beta chains follows, all from one sample in a study of blood T cell repertoires in COVID-19. The repertoire was sequenced with immunoSEQ multiplex PCR; TCRdb's copy has only in-frame clones and lacks some. The sample yields roughly 240,000 clones, approximately 82% seen once. Sequencing used peripheral blood. The receptors here all came from a woman older than 75 with acute or convalescent COVID-19. The CDR3 runs from the conserved cysteine through the conserved F or W. D genes are given only for firm matches. Not every row has a clone size; where given, it reads once, few, many or a size class.

CASSPQGGTGELFF,TGTGCCAGTAGTCCGCAGGGTGGCACCGGGGAGCTGTTTTTT,TRBV19,NA,14,TRBJ2-2,NA
CASSLAQGANTEAFF,TGTGCCAGCAGCTTAGCACAAGGGGCTAACACTGAAGCTTTCTTT,TRBV11-2,NA,15,TRBJ1-1,NA
CASSLGSGSGDTQYF,TGCGCCAGCAGCTTGGGTAGCGGGAGTGGAGATACGCAGTATTTT,TRBV5-1,once,15,TRBJ2-3,TRBD2
CASSAGDRTNEELFF,TGCGCCAGCAGCGCCGGGGACAGAACTAATGAGGAACTGTTTTTT,TRBV5-1,few,15,TRBJ1-4,TRBD1
CASSPTDRGNGELFF,TGTGCCAGCTCACCGACGGACAGGGGGAACGGGGAGCTGTTTTTT,TRBV18,few,15,TRBJ2-2,TRBD1
CASSQDRGESYNEQFF,TGTGCCAGCAGCCAAGACCGGGGGGAGTCCTACAATGAGCAGTTCTTC,TRBV4-2,NA,16,TRBJ2-1,TRBD2
CASSYRRDRNTEAFF,TGTGCCAGCAGTTACCGCCGGGACAGGAACACTGAAGCTTTCTTT,TRBV6-5,NA,15,TRBJ1-1,TRBD1
CASSRLAGLTDTQYF,TGTGCCAGCAGTAGACTTGCGGGATTAACAGATACGCAGTATTTT,TRBV6-4,NA,15,TRBJ2-3,NA
CASSTFDRDNSPLHF,TGTGCCAGCAGCACATTTGACAGGGATAATTCACCCCTCCACTTT,TRBV13,NA,15,TRBJ1-6,TRBD1
CASSSILDKKRNEQFF,TGCGCCAGCAGCTCGATTCTGGACAAGAAAAGGAATGAGCAGTTCTTC,TRBV5-1,NA,16,TRBJ2-1,NA
CASSLSGRGLTDTQYF,TGTGCCAGCAGCTTAAGCGGGAGAGGATTGACAGATACGCAGTATTTT,TRBV5-6,NA,16,TRBJ2-3,TRBD2
CAISGTGDPIQYF,TGTGCCATCAGCGGGACAGGAGATCCCATTCAGTACTTC,TRBV10-3,NA,13,TRBJ2-4,TRBD1
CASSYSLVLLHYGYTF,TGTGCCAGCAGTTACTCACTTGTATTGCTCCACTATGGCTACACCTTC,TRBV6-6,NA,16,TRBJ1-2,NA
CASSLVGARGPNEKLFF,TGTGCCAGCAGTTTAGTGGGTGCGAGGGGGCCGAATGAAAAACTGTTTTTT,TRBV28,NA,17,TRBJ1-4,TRBD1
CASSTRQGRGPEAFF,TGTGCCAGCAGCACCCGACAGGGGAGGGGGCCTGAAGCTTTCTTT,TRBV7-3,NA,15,TRBJ1-1,TRBD1
CASSYSARVGEQYF,TGTGCCAGCAGTTACTCCGCCAGGGTGGGCGAGCAGTACTTC,TRBV6-2/TRBV6-3,NA,14,TRBJ2-7,NA
CASSPPTGSLHGELFF,TGTGCCAGCTCACCACCGACAGGGAGTCTTCACGGGGAGCTGTTTTTT,TRBV18,NA,16,TRBJ2-2,TRBD1
CASSLDGQGEHSPLHF,TGCGCCAGCAGCTTGGATGGGCAGGGGGAACATTCACCCCTCCACTTT,TRBV5-1,NA,16,TRBJ1-6,TRBD1
CASSERVADTQYF,TGTGCCAGCTCCGAGCGGGTTGCGGATACGCAGTATTTT,TRBV18,few,13,TRBJ2-3,NA
CASRGTGNQPQHF,TGTGCCAGCAGGGGGACTGGGAATCAGCCCCAGCATTTT,TRBV28,NA,13,TRBJ1-5,NA
CASSLQGAITGANVLTF,TGTGCCAGCAGCCTACAGGGGGCGATAACTGGGGCCAACGTCCTGACTTTC,TRBV3-1/TRBV3-2,NA,17,TRBJ2-6,TRBD1
CASSVTGASYNEQFF,TGTGCCAGCAGCGTGACAGGGGCTTCCTACAATGAGCAGTTCTTC,TRBV9,NA,15,TRBJ2-1,TRBD1